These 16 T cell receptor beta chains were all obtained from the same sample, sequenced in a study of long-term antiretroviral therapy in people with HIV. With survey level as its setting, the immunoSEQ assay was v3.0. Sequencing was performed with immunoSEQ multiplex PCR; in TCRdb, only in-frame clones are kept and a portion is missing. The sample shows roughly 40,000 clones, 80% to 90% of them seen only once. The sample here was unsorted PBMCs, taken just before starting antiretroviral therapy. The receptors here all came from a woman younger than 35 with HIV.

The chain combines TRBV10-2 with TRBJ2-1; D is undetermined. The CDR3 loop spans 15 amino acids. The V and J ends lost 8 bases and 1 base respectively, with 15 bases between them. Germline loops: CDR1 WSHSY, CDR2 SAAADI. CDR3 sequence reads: CASGSKGDSYNEQFF. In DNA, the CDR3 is TGCGCCAGCGGTTCGAAGGGCGATTCCTACAATGAGCAGTTCTTC.

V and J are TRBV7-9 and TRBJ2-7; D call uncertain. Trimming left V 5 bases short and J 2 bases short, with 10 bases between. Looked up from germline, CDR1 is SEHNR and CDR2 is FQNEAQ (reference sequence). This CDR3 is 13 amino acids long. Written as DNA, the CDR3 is TGTGCCAGCAGCCCTGAGTCCCCCTACGAGCAGTACTTC. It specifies CASSPESPYEQYF.

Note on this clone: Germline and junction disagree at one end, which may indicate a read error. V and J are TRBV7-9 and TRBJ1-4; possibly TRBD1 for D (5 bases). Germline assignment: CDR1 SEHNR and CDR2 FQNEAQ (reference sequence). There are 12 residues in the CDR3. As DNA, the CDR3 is TGTGCCAGCAGCATCCACCCCGACAGTGTCAGTTTT. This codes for CASSIHPDSVSF.

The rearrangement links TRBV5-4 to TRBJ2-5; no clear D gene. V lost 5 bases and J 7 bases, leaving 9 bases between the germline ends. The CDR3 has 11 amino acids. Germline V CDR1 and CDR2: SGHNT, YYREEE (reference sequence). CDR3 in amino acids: CASRMGGTQYF. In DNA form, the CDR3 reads TGTGCCAGCAGAATGGGTGGGACCCAGTACTTC.

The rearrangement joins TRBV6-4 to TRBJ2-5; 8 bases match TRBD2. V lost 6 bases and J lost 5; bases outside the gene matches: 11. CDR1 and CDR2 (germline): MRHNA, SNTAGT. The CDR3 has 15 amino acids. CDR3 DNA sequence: TGTGCCAGCAGCCCTTTAGCGGGAACGATCGAGACCCAGTACTTC. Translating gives CASSPLAGTIETQYF.

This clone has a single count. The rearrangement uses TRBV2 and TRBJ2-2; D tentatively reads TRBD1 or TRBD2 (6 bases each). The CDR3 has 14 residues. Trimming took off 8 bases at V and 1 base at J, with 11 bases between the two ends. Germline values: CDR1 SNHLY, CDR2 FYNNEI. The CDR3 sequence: CASGGTRNTGELFF. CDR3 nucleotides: TGTGCCAGCGGCGGGACAAGGAACACCGGGGAGCTGTTTTTT.

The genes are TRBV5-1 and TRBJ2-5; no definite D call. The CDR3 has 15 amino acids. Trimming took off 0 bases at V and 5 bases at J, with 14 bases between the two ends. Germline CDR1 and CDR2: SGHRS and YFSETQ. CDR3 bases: TGCGCCAGCAGCTTGGCCTCTCCCCACGGGGAGACCCAGTACTTC. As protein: CASSLASPHGETQYF.

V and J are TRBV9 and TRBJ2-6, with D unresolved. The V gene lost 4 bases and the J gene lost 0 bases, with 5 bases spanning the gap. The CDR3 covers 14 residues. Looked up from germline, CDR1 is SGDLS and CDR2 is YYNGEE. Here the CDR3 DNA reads TGTGCCAGCAGCACACACTCTGGGGCCAACGTCCTGACTTTC. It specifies CASSTHSGANVLTF.

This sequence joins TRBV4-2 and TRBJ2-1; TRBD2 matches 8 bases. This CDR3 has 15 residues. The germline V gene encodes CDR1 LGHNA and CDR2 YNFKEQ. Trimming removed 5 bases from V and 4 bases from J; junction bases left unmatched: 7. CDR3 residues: CASSAILAAYNEQFF. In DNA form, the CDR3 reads TGTGCCAGCAGCGCTATACTAGCGGCATACAATGAGCAGTTCTTC.

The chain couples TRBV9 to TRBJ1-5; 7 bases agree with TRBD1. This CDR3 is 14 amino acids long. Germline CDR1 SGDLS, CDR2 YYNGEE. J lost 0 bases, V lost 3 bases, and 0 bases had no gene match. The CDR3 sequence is CASSGTGSNQPQHF. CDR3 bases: TGTGCCAGCAGCGGGACAGGTAGCAATCAGCCCCAGCATTTT. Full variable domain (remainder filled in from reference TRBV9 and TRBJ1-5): DSGVTQTPKHLITATGQRVTLRCSPRSGDLSVYWYQQSLDQGLQFLIQYYNGEERAKGNILERFSAQQFPDLHSELNLSSLELGDSALYFCASSGTGSNQPQHFGDGTRLSIL.

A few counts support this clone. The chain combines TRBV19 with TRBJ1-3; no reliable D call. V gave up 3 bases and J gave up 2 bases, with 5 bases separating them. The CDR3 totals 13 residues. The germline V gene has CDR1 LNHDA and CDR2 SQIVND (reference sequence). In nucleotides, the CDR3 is TGTGCCAGTAGTATTCTAACTGGAAACACCATATATTTT. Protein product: CASSILTGNTIYF.

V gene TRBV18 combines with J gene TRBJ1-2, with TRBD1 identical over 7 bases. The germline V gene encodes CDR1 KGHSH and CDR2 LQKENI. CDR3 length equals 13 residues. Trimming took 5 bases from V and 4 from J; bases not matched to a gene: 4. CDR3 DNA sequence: TGTGCCAGCTCAACCGGGACAGCCTATGGCTACACCTTC. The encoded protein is CASSTGTAYGYTF.

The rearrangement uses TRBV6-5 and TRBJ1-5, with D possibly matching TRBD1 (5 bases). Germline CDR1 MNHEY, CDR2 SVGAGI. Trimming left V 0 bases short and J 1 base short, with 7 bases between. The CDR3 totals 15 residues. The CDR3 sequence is CASSYSPGSNQPQHF. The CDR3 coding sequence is TGTGCCAGCAGTTACTCCCCAGGGAGCAATCAGCCCCAGCATTTT.

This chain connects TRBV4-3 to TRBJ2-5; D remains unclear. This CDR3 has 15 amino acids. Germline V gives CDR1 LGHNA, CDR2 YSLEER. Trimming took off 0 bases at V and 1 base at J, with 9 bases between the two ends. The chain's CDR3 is CASSQDPAAQETQYF. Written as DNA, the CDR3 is TGCGCCAGCAGCCAAGATCCCGCAGCCCAAGAGACCCAGTACTTC.

CDR3 bases: TGTGCCAGCAGCTCGGGACGGAAAACTAGCGGGAGTGAAGATGAGCAGTTCTTC. The encoded protein is CASSSGRKTSGSEDEQFF. The chain couples TRBV7-9 to TRBJ2-1; 11 bases match TRBD2. Per the germline V gene, CDR1 is SEHNR and CDR2 is FQNEAQ (reference sequence). This CDR3 has 18 amino acids. V lost 4 bases and J lost 8; bases outside the gene matches: 16.

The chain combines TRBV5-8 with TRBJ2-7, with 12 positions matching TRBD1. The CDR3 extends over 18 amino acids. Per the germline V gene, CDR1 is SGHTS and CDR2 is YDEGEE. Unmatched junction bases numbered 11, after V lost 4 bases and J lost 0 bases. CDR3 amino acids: CASSIGTGGVWFSYEQYF. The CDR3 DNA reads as TGTGCCAGCAGCATAGGGACAGGGGGCGTTTGGTTCTCCTACGAGCAGTACTTC.